Below are 14 T cell receptor beta chains sequenced from a single sample in a study of T-cell reconstitution after alpha-beta-depleted transplantation in children. Unique molecular identifiers were used to barcode this TCRbeta library. In TCRdb, the PCR reads were re-called with MiXCR into one record per CDR3 protein. The data show about 640,000 distinct CDR3 sequences, about 15% seen once. This sample comprised PBMCs from the stem cell graft donor, obtained from the stem cell graft. The receptors originated from a human donor who donated a stem cell graft to a child with acute myeloid leukemia.

This clonotype was found a few times. The gene calls are TRBV7-2 and TRBJ2-7; 8 positions match TRBD1. This CDR3 contains 13 residues. V lost 8 bases to trimming and J lost 4 bases; unmatched junction nucleotides: 7. Germline CDR1 and CDR2: SGHTA and FQGNSA. The CDR3 here is CASGPQGAYEQYF. Here the CDR3 DNA reads TGTGCCAGCGGCCCCCAGGGGGCTTACGAGCAGTACTTC. The variable domain in full, with the rest retrieved from reference TRBV7-2 and TRBJ2-7, is GAGVSQSPSNKVTEKGKDVELRCDPISGHTALYWYRQSLGQGLEFLIYFQGNSAPDKSGLPSDRFSAERTGGSVSTLTIQRTQQEDSAVYLCASGPQGAYEQYFGPGTRLTVT.

To note about this clonotype: Given a much more abundant clone one base away, this may be a read error. The chain combines TRBV20-1 with TRBJ1-2; D is uncertain. Germline CDR1 DFQATT, CDR2 SNEGSKA (reference sequence). The CDR3 is 13 residues long. Written as DNA, the CDR3 is TGCAGTGCTAGAGAGACCGGACTCTATGGCTTCACCTTC. Translated, it gives CSARETGLYGFTF.

The genes are TRBV5-6 and TRBJ1-1; D gene uncertain. The CDR3 is made up of 15 amino acids. The germline V gene has CDR1 SGHDT and CDR2 YYEEEE. Trimming stripped 2 bases from V and 2 bases from J, with 13 bases between. The CDR3 protein is CASSFGGNLNTEAFF. In nucleotides, the CDR3 is TGTGCCAGCAGCTTCGGAGGGAACCTTAACACTGAAGCTTTCTTT.

The chain employs TRBV27 and TRBJ2-5, with 8 bases identical to TRBD2. The germline V gene has CDR1 MNHEY and CDR2 SMNVEV (reference sequence). The length of the CDR3 is 20 residues. Trimming took 6 bases from V and 5 from J; bases not matched to a gene: 26. CDR3 protein: CASSQDGDAAILAGGETQYF. The CDR3 DNA reads as TGTGCCAGCAGCCAAGACGGAGACGCAGCGATCCTAGCGGGTGGGGAGACCCAGTACTTC.

A remark on this clonotype: One end of the junction fails to match germline, which may point to a read error. The V call is TRBV20-1, the J call TRBJ2-2, with TRBD1 identical over 9 bases. The CDR3 loop spans 14 amino acids. From germline, CDR1 is DFQATT and CDR2 SNEGSKA (reference sequence). The CDR3 protein is CSASGTGITEELFF. The CDR3, as DNA: TGCAGTGCTAGTGGGACAGGGATCACCGAGGAGCTGTTTTTT.

This clonotype was seen repeatedly, ten times or more. The chain links TRBV20-1 to TRBJ1-5, with TRBD1 matching over 9 bases. The CDR3 is made up of 15 amino acids. Germline CDR1 DFQATT, CDR2 SNEGSKA (reference sequence). Trimming removed 2 bases from V and 1 base from J; junction bases left unmatched: 3. CDR3 amino acids: CSARPTGGSNQPQHF. The CDR3 DNA reads TGCAGTGCTAGACCGACAGGGGGAAGCAATCAGCCCCAGCATTTT.

The chain joins TRBV6-2 or TRBV6-3 to TRBJ1-4; D not certain. The CDR3 runs 15 residues. Deletions cut 4 bases from V and 0 bases from J, with 9 bases between. The germline V gene encodes CDR1 MNHEY and CDR2 SVGEGT. CDR3 region: CASSSYRATNEKLFF. The CDR3 nucleotides read TGTGCCAGCAGTTCCTACAGAGCAACTAATGAAAAACTGTTTTTT.

Many counts were recorded for this clonotype. The genes are TRBV20-1 and TRBJ1-4; possible D gene TRBD1, 6 bases. From germline, CDR1 is DFQATT and CDR2 SNEGSKA (reference sequence). The CDR3 is made up of 13 amino acids. V was pared by 3 bases and J by 7 bases, with 12 bases between. The DNA for the CDR3 is TGCAGTGCTAGTCCGGGGGCAGGTGAAAAACTGTTTTTT. Translated, it gives CSASPGAGEKLFF.

This clonotype was detected only a few times. The rearrangement uses TRBV29-1 and TRBJ2-3, with D hard to call. CDR3 length equals 11 residues. The germline gives CDR1 SQVTM, CDR2 ANQGSEA. Trimming stripped 8 bases from V and 0 bases from J, with 6 bases between. As DNA, the CDR3 is TGCAGCCTAGGGAGCACAGATACGCAGTATTTT. This encodes CSLGSTDTQYF.

The chain joins TRBV5-1 to TRBJ1-1; a possible D gene is TRBD1 (6 bases). This CDR3 comprises 16 residues. CDR1 is SGHRS and CDR2 is YFSETQ in the germline V gene. Trimming took 0 bases from V and 7 from J, leaving 19 bases between them. CDR3 loop: CASSLAGWGGQSEAFF. For the CDR3, the DNA is TGCGCCAGCAGCTTGGCCGGCTGGGGGGGGCAGAGTGAAGCTTTCTTT.

This chain links TRBV4-3 with TRBJ1-5, with D unresolved. This CDR3 spans 15 amino acids. Germline V gene lookup returns CDR1 LGHNA and CDR2 YSLEER. Deletions cut 0 bases from V and 7 bases from J, with 13 bases between. CDR3 nucleotide sequence: TGCGCCAGCAGCCAAGATCCAACGGAAAACCAGCCCCAGCATTTT. This gives the protein CASSQDPTENQPQHF.

Many counts were recorded for this clonotype. This rearrangement joins TRBV7-2 to TRBJ2-5, with D perhaps given as TRBD1 or TRBD2 (6 bases each). Germline V gene data show CDR1 as SGHTA and CDR2 as FQGNSA. Trimming stripped 2 bases from V and 2 bases from J, with 15 bases between. This CDR3 has 16 residues. CDR3 loop: CASSLIRGGTQETQYF. Written as DNA, the CDR3 is TGTGCCAGCAGCTTAATACGCGGCGGGACACAAGAGACCCAGTACTTC.

This clonotype was seen many times. J is TRBJ1-2 and V is TRBV29-1; 8 positions match TRBD1. CDR3 length: 13 residues. CDR1 SQVTM and CDR2 ANQGSEA come from the germline V gene. The V segment lost 5 bases and the J segment 4 bases; nucleotides outside the gene matches: 6. The CDR3: CSVRDRNSYGYTF. The CDR3 DNA reads as TGCAGCGTTAGGGACAGGAATTCCTATGGCTACACCTTC.

This clonotype was detected many times. The chain combines TRBV20-1 with TRBJ1-2; 7 nucleotides match TRBD1. Germline trimming cut 4 bases from V and 6 bases from J; bases unmatched to any gene: 5. CDR1 is DFQATT and CDR2 is SNEGSKA in the germline V gene (reference sequence). The length of the CDR3 is 12 residues. In DNA form, the CDR3 reads TGCAGTGCTATACAGGGGAGGAATGGCTACACCTTC. It encodes CSAIQGRNGYTF.